This TCR beta chain was profiled in a study of early T cells in non-severe SARS-CoV-2 infection (dated by TCRdb to about 2021). Describing the broader study: Because TCR sequencing relied on bulk RNA taken from unsorted whole blood, pairing of alpha and beta chains was not possible.

Libraries came from 5' RACE. The sequencer was a NextSeq 500. Unique molecular identifiers were attached to individual cDNA molecules in the TCR library protocol so that sequencing error and PCR bias could be corrected. Sequencing covered both TCR alpha and beta chains, and within each sample the abundances of alpha and beta sequences were tightly co-correlated. Processing in the source paper ran as follows. Decombinator V4 was used to annotate TCR sequences for V gene, J gene and CDR3. TCRs were defined as expanded if a significant change between any two time points was detected under a Poisson model with p below 0.0001. TCR abundances were normalised to the total number of TCRs sequenced per sample and expressed as counts per million. VDJdb, accessed 1 November 2021, was searched for CMV, EBV and SARS-CoV-2 annotated TCRs, excluding TCRs annotated for multiple antigens. TCRdb's own reprocessing of the public reads used fastp at Q25 and MiXCR and kept productive beta chains. Rows matching on CDR3 protein sequence are summarized as one entry with the most common DNA and genes. The V and J calls, along with clone size, are taken from TCRdb and not from the paper's own processing. A total of 20,000 to 25,000 distinct CDR3 sequences appear in this sample, under 6% of them only once. More than 7% of the sample is held by the ten biggest clonotypes.

Beyond this particular receptor, the publication reports: Matching against VDJdb was skewed toward anti-spike CD8 responses, likely underestimated virus-specific expansions, and missed private and CD4 specificities.

This was a case-control study nested in a cohort of healthcare workers in London, UK, who had nasopharyngeal swab PCR tests and blood samples taken every week. Between 23 and 31 March 2020, the week of the UK lockdown, healthcare workers were enrolled and then followed up weekly for as long as 16 weeks. The sample holds many counts of this clonotype. Its cognate antigen has yet to be identified. Base quality data are lacking; no much larger clone is found one base away. The sequence derives from an adult who was a healthcare worker with PCR-confirmed SARS-CoV-2 infection or an uninfected control (not recorded which). Sequences were obtained from whole blood.

CDR3 reads: CASSLRQRTEAFF. The sequence in DNA is TGTGCCAGCAGTTTAAGACAGCGAACTGAAGCTTTCTTT. The sequence is built from TRBV6-6 and TRBJ1-1; tentative D gene TRBD1, with 5 bases matching. CDR3 length: 13 amino acids, cysteine to phenylalanine. This entry keeps only the CDR3 DNA: 39 bases, framed from base 1. Based on the germline V gene (reference sequence), the CDR1 and CDR2 sequences are MNHNY and SVGAGI. The trim is 4 bases for V and 5 bases for J, with a gap of 11 bases between the germline ends.